This TCR beta chain was recovered during a study of T cells in Graves' hyperthyroidism and ophthalmopathy. General study results and limits: Among thyroid clonotypes expanded above 0.001, most also appeared in blood. The model identified upcoming ophthalmopathy a median approximately six months ahead of onset.

It was RNA transcripts that yielded the amplified TCR beta CDR3 regions. An initial round of RT-PCR targeting the TCR CDR3 relied on the HTBI primer set. TCRdb re-called the multiplex PCR reads with MiXCR, one entry per CDR3 protein. The sample consists of roughly 640,000 distinct CDR3 sequences, approximately 15% of them appearing once. This CDR3 is 15 amino acids long. Germline V lookup: CDR1 SGHAT, CDR2 FQNNGV. The germline V and J ends were trimmed by 4 bases and 9 bases, with 19 bases remaining between them. Ophthalmopathy patients had moderate-to-severe active disease, CAS ≥3, NOSPECS ≥4, and disease duration under 3 months. Clinical symptoms, serum thyroxine and TRAb, thyroid ultrasound and orbital computed tomography were used for the diagnoses. This clonotype was recorded many times. Its antigen is not identified.

Sequencing was carried out using blood. This TCR derives from a woman aged 40-49 years with Graves' ophthalmopathy. The chain uses TRBV11-2 and TRBJ2-1; a possible D gene is TRBD2 (5 bases). The CDR3 spells CASSSPLAPLAEQFF. The CDR3, as DNA: TGTGCCAGCAGCTCCCCGCTAGCTCCTTTGGCTGAGCAGTTCTTC.